What follows are 9 T cell receptor beta chains derived from one specimen sequenced in a study of immune evolution from preneoplasia to lung adenocarcinoma. Using immunoSEQ multiplex PCR, the repertoire was profiled, and TCRdb retains in-frame clones only, with some absent. The sample carries about 9,400 clones, 90% recorded once. Material: FFPE invasive lung adenocarcinoma tissue. These receptors all stem from a person aged 70 to 85 with invasive lung adenocarcinoma.

The CDR3 DNA reads TGTGCCAGCAGCCCTTGGACAGGGTTGACCCACGAGCAGTACTTC. Translating gives CASSPWTGLTHEQYF. This sequence joins TRBV5-8 and TRBJ2-7, with TRBD1 matching over 8 bases. This CDR3 is built from 15 residues. The V gene end was trimmed by 4 bases and the J gene end by 5 bases; junction bases not matched to a gene: 11. Germline V CDR1 and CDR2: SGHTS, YDEGEE. Using reference TRBV5-8 and TRBJ2-7 for the parts outside the CDR3, the full variable domain is EAGVTQSPTHLIKTRGQQATLRCSPISGHTSVYWYQQALGLGLQFLLWYDEGEERNRGNFPPRFSGRQFPNYSSELNVNALELEDSALYLCASSPWTGLTHEQYFGPGTRLTVT.

This chain uses TRBV28 with TRBJ1-5; D is unclear. From germline, CDR1 is MDHEN and CDR2 SYDVKM. The CDR3 totals 14 residues. V dropped 5 bases and J dropped 6 bases, with 14 bases sitting between them. CDR3 DNA sequence: TGTGCCAGCAGTCAAACCACGGACGGTCAGCCCCAGCATTTT. Its translation: CASSQTTDGQPQHF.

The chain carries TRBV18 and TRBJ1-2; D is ambiguous. The CDR3 is 14 residues long. V was clipped by 0 bases and J by 4 bases, with 9 bases between them. Germline assignment: CDR1 KGHSH and CDR2 LQKENI. This CDR3 reads CASSPPSIPYGYTF. The CDR3 DNA reads TGTGCCAGCTCACCACCTTCCATTCCCTATGGCTACACCTTC.

The rearrangement links TRBV29-1 to TRBJ1-2; TRBD1 might be the D (6 bases). Trimming removed 7 bases from V and 8 bases from J, with 17 bases in between. CDR1 and CDR2 (germline): SQVTM, ANQGSEA. The length of the CDR3 is 12 residues. The CDR3 DNA reads TGCAGCGACCAGACAGGCCCTGGGGGCTACACCTTC. Amino acid sequence: CSDQTGPGGYTF.

The chain carries TRBV28 and TRBJ2-7; 11 nucleotides agree with TRBD1. The ends lost 4 bases at V and 3 bases at J; junction bases unmatched: 8. CDR1 and CDR2 from the germline V gene are MDHEN and SYDVKM. The CDR3 sequence is 16 residues long. The CDR3 region has the DNA TGTGCCAGCAGTTCCCCCGGGACAGGGGGACTCTACGAGCAGTACTTC. The encoded protein is CASSSPGTGGLYEQYF.

This rearrangement joins TRBV5-1 to TRBJ2-4; weak D call: TRBD1 (5 bases). CDR1 and CDR2 (germline): SGHRS, YFSETQ. This CDR3 comprises 13 residues. Trimming cost V 4 bases and J 7 bases, with 12 bases left between them. The CDR3 region has the DNA TGCGCCAGCAGCCCACAGGACCTTAACATTCAGTACTTC. Amino acid sequence: CASSPQDLNIQYF.

This sequence joins TRBV4-2 and TRBJ1-1; the D is unclear. The CDR3 has 16 amino acids. The V gene lost 0 bases and the J gene lost 2 bases, with 13 bases spanning the gap. Germline CDR1 is LGHNA and CDR2 is YNFKEQ. The CDR3 DNA reads TGTGCCAGCAGCCAAGAGGTGGGAAGAGTAAACACTGAAGCTTTCTTT. It specifies CASSQEVGRVNTEAFF.

This rearrangement joins TRBV11-2 to TRBJ1-5; TRBD1 is a possible D gene (6 bases). With 0 bases removed from V and 1 base from J, the gap between germline ends came to 7 bases. This CDR3 has 15 amino acids. Germline loops: CDR1 SGHAT, CDR2 FQNNGV. The CDR3 region is CASSLDTGSNQPQHF. The DNA of the CDR3 is TGTGCCAGCAGCTTAGATACAGGGAGCAATCAGCCCCAGCATTTT.

The J gene is TRBJ2-7, the V gene TRBV4-1, with 7 bases lining up with TRBD2. This CDR3 is 14 amino acids long. CDR1 is MGHRA and CDR2 is YSYEKL in the germline V gene. Trimming cost V 4 bases and J 3 bases; bases outside gene matches: 6. In DNA form, the CDR3 reads TGCGCCAGCAGCCGATTGGGGGGGAACTACGAGCAGTACTTC. Its translation is CASSRLGGNYEQYF.